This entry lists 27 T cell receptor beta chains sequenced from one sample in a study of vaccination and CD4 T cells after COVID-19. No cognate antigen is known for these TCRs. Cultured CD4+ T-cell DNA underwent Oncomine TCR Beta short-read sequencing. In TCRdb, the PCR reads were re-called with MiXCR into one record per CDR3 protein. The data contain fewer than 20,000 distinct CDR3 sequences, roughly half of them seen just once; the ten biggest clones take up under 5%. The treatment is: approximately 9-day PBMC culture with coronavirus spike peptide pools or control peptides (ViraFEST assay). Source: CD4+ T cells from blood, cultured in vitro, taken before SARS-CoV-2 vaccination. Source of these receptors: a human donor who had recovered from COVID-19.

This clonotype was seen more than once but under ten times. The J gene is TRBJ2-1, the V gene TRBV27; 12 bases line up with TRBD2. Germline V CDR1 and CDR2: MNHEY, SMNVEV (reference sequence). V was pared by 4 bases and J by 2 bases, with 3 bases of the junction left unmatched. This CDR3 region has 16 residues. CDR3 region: CASSSGLAGTYNEQFF. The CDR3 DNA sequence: TGTGCCAGCAGTTCCGGACTAGCGGGAACCTACAATGAGCAGTTCTTC.

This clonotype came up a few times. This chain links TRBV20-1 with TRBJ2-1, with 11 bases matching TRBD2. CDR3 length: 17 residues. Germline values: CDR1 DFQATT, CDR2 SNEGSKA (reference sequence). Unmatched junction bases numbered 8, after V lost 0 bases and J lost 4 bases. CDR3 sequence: CSAREALAGGRYNEQFF. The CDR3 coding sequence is TGCAGTGCTAGAGAGGCCCTAGCGGGAGGTCGGTACAATGAGCAGTTCTTC.

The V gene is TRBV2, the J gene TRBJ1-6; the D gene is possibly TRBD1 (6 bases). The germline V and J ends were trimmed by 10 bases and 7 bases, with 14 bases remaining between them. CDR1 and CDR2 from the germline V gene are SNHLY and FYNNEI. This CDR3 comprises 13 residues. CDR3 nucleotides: TGTGCCACAGGGGTGGGGGGGAATTCACCCCTCCACTTT. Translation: CATGVGGNSPLHF.

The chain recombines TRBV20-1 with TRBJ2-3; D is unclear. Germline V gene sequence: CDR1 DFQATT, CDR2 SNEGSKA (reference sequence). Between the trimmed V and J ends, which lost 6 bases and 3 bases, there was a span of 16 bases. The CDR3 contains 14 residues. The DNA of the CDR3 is TGCAGTGCCCCGCTGCCGCTAAAGACAGATACGCAGTATTTT. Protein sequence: CSAPLPLKTDTQYF.

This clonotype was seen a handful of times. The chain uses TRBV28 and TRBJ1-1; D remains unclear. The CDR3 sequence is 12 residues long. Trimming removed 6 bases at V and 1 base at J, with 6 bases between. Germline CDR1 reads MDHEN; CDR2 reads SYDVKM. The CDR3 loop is CASRGPNTEAFF. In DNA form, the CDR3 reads TGTGCCAGCAGGGGTCCGAACACTGAAGCTTTCTTT.

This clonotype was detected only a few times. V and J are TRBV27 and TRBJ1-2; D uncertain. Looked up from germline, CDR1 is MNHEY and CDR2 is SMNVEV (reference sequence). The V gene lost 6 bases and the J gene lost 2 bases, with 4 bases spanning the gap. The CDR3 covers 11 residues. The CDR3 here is CASRPNYGYTF. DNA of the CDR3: TGTGCCAGCAGACCGAACTATGGCTACACCTTC.

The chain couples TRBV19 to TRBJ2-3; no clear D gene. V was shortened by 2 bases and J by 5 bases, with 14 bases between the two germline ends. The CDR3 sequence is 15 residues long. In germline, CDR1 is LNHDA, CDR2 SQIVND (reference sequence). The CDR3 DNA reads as TGTGCCAGTAGTATACCCCGGGCCAGAGTAGATACGCAGTATTTT. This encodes CASSIPRARVDTQYF. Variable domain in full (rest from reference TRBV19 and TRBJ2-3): DGGITQSPKYLFRKEGQNVTLSCEQNLNHDAMYWYRQDPGQGLRLIYYSQIVNDFQKGDIAEGYSVSREKKESFPLTVTSAQKNPTAFYLCASSIPRARVDTQYFGPGTRLTVL.

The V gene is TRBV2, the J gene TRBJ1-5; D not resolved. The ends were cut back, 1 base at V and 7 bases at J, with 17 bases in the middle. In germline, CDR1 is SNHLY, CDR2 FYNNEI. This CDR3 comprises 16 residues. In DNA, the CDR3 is TGTGCCAGCAGTGAAGGGCGTCCGAATCTTTACCAGCCCCAGCATTTT. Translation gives CASSEGRPNLYQPQHF.

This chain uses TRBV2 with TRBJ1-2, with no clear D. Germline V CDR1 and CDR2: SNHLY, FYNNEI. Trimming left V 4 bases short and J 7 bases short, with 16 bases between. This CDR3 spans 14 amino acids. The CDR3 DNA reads TGTGCCAGCAGTGCTAGCAGCCCGGGCTCTGGCTACACCTTC. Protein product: CASSASSPGSGYTF.

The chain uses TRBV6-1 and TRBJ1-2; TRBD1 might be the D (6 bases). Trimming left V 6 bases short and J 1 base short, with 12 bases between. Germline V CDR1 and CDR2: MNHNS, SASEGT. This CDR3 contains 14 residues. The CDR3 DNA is TGTGCCAGCAGAGCTACAGGGCTTAACTATGGCTACACCTTC. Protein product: CASRATGLNYGYTF.

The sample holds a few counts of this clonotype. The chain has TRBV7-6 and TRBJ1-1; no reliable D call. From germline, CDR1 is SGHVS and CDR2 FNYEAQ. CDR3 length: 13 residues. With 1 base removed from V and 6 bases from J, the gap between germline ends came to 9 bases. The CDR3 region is CASSLVLTAEAFF. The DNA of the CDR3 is TGTGCCAGCAGCTTAGTGCTAACCGCTGAAGCTTTCTTT.

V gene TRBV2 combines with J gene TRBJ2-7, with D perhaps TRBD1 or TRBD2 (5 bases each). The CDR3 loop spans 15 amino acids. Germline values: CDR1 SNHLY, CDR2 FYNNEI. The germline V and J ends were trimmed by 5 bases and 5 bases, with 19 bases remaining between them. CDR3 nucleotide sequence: TGTGCCAGCAGTCGCGACAGACTAACGCTCCACGAGCAGTACTTC. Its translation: CASSRDRLTLHEQYF.

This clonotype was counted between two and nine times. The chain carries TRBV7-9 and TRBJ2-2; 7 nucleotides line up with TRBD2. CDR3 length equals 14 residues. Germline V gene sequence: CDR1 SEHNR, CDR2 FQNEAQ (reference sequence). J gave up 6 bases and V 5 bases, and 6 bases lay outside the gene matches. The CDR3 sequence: CASSPWGGPGELFF. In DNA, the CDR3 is TGTGCCAGCAGCCCATGGGGGGGACCCGGGGAGCTGTTTTTT. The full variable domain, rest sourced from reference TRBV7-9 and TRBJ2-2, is DTGVSQNPRHKITKRGQNVTFRCDPISEHNRLYWYRQTLGQGPEFLTYFQNEAQLEKSRLLSDRFSAERPKGSFSTLEIQRTEQGDSAMYLCASSPWGGPGELFFGEGSRLTVL.

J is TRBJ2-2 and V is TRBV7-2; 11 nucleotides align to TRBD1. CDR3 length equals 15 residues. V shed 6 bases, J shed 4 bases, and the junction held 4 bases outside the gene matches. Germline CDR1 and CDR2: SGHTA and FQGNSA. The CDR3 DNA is TGTGCCAGCAGTAAAGGGACAGGGGGCACCGGGGAGCTGTTTTTT. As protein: CASSKGTGGTGELFF.

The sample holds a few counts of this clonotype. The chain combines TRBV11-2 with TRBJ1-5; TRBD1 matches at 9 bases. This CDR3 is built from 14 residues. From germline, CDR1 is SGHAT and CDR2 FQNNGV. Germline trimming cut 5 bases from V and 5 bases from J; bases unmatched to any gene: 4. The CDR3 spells CASSATGGDQPQHF. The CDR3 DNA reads TGTGCCAGCAGCGCTACAGGGGGCGATCAGCCCCAGCATTTT.

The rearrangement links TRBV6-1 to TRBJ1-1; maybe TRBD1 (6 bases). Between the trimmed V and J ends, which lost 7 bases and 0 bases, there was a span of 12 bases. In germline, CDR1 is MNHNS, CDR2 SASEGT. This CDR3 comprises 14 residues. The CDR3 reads CASTKDRMNTEAFF. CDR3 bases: TGTGCCAGCACCAAGGACAGAATGAACACTGAAGCTTTCTTT.

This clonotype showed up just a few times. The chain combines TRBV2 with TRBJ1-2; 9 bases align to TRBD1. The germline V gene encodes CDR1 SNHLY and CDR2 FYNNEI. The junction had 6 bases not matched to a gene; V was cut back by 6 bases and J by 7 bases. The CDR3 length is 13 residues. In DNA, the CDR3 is TGTGCCAGCAGCGGGACAGGGCATGGTGGCTACACCTTC. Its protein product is CASSGTGHGGYTF.

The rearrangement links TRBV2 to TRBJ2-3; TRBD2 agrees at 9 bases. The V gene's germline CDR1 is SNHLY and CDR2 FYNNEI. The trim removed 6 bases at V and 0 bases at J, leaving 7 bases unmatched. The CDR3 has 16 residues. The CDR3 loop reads CASRGGGGTSTDTQYF. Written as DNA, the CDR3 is TGTGCCAGCAGGGGCGGGGGGGGAACTAGCACAGATACGCAGTATTTT.

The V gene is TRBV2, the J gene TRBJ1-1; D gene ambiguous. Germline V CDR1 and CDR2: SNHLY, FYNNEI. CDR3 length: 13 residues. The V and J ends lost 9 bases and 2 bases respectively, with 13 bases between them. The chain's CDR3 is CASSFDTNTEAFF. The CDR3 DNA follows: TGTGCCAGTTCCTTCGACACCAACACTGAAGCTTTCTTT.

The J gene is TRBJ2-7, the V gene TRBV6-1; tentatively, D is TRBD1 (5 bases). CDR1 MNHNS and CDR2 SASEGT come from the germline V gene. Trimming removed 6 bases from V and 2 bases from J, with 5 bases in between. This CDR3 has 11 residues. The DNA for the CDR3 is TGTGCCAGCAGGGACACCTACGAGCAGTACTTC. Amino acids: CASRDTYEQYF.

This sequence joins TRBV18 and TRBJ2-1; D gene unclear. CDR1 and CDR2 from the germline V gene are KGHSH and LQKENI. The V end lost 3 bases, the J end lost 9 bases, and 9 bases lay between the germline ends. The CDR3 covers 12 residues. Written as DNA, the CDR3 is TGTGCCAGCTCACCCGAGTTGGGTGAGCAGTTCTTC. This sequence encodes CASSPELGEQFF.

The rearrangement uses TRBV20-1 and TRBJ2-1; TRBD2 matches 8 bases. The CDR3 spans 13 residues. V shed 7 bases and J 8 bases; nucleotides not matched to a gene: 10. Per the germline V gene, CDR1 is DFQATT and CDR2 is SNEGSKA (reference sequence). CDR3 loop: CSVPGLGSDEQFF. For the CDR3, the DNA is TGCAGTGTCCCGGGACTAGGTTCGGATGAGCAGTTCTTC.

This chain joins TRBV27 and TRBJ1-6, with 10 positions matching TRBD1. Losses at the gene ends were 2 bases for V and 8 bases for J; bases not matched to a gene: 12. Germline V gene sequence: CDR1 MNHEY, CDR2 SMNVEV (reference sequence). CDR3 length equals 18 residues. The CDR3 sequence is CASSLRSGTGALDSPLHF. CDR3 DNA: TGTGCCAGCAGTTTACGATCCGGGACAGGGGCATTGGATTCACCCCTCCACTTT.

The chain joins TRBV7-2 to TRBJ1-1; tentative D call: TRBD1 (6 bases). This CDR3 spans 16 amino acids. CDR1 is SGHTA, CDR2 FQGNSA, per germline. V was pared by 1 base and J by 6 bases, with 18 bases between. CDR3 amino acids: CASSLGGVRGASEAFF. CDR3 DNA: TGTGCCAGCAGCTTAGGGGGAGTTCGGGGGGCCTCTGAAGCTTTCTTT.

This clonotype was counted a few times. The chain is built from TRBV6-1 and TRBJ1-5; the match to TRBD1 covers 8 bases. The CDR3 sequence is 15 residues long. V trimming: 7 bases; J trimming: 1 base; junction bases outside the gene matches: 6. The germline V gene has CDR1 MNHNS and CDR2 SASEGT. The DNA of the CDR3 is TGTGCCAGCACCTACAGGGGGGGGAGCAATCAGCCCCAGCATTTT. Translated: CASTYRGGSNQPQHF.

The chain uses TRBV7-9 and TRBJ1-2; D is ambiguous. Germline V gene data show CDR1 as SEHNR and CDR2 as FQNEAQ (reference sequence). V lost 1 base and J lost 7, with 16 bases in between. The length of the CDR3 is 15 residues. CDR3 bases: TGTGCCAGCAGCTTAGGGCGGACGGAGTCTTCTGGCTACACCTTC. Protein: CASSLGRTESSGYTF.

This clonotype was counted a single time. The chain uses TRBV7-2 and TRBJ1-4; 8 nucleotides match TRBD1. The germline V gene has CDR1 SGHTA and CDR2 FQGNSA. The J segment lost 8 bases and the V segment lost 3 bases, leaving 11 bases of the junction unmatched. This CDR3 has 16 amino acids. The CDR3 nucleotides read TGTGCCAGCAGCTTGGGCAGGGGGCGCGGTGGAGAAAAACTGTTTTTT. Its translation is CASSLGRGRGGEKLFF.